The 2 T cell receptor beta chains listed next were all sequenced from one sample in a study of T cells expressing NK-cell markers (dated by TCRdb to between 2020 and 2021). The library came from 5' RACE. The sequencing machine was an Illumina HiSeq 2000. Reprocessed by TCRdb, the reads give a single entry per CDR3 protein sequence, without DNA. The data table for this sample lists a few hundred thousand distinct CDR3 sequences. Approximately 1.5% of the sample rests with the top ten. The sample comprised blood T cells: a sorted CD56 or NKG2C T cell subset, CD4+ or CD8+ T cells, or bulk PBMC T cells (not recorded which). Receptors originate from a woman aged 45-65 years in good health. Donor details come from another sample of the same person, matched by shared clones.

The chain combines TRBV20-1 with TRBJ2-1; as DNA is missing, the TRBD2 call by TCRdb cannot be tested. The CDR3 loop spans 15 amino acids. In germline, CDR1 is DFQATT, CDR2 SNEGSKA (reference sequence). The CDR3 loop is CSTLGPVLSYNEQFF.

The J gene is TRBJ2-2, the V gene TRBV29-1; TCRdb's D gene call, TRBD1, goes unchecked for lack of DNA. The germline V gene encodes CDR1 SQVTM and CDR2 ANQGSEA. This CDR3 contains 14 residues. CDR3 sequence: CSVGGRVNTGELFF.